This T cell receptor beta chain was identified during a study of OX40 agonist ivuxolimab in advanced cancers. Study background: Every patient in dose escalation had hepatocellular carcinoma, melanoma, renal cell or head and neck cancer. At 65% to 90% male, the cohort had a mean age of around 56 years, ranging from about 20 to 79.

Whole-study findings and limits: Some patients without response likewise showed low normalized clonal expansion. At 0.1 to 3.0 mg/kg and by week 6, clonal expansion occurred in CD4+ and CD8+ blood T cells.

Remarks on this clone: Its target is unknown.

Produced via immunoSEQ multiplex PCR; TCRdb's table is partial and in-frame only. The table records roughly 75,000 clones, 86% of them present only once. The CDR3 is 18 residues long. In germline, CDR1 is SEHNR, CDR2 FQNEAQ (reference sequence). Trimming at V came to 6 bases and at J to 3 bases, leaving 18 bases not matched to a gene. The source of this sequence is an adult with an advanced solid tumor such as melanoma, head and neck, liver or kidney cancer. The chain recombines TRBV7-9 with TRBJ2-7; TRBD1 matches 9 bases. The source was CD4+ or CD8+ T cells sorted from blood, collected in a trial of the OX40 agonist ivuxolimab. The CDR3 DNA reads TGTGCCAGCAGTCCTGGTGGACAGGGGCGTTCCGGTCTCTACGAGCAGTACTTC. This translates into CASSPGGQGRSGLYEQYF.